A selection of T cell receptor beta chains follows, all from one sample in a study of blood T cells in healthy people across ages. TCRdb ran MiXCR on the 5' RACE reads and lists one entry per CDR3 protein. There are some 1,800,000 distinct CDR3 sequences in the sample; around 42% occur only once, and 20% to 25% lies in the top ten. The sequencing sample was made of blood. These receptors were obtained from a human donor in good health. The CDR3 runs from the conserved cysteine through the conserved F or W.

len | j_gene | v_gene | CDR3aa
14 | TRBJ1-2 | TRBV7-2 | CASSPLVPSYGYTF
19 | TRBJ2-1 | TRBV11-2 | CASSLVIAGASSSYNEQFF
17 | TRBJ2-1 | TRBV4-2 | CASSQVAGGSSYNEQFF
14 | TRBJ2-3 | TRBV20-1 | CSAPIAGGGDTQYF
13 | TRBJ2-7 | TRBV7-2 | CASSSGTGAQQYF
15 | TRBJ2-1 | TRBV3-1 | CASSRGQISYNEQFF
16 | TRBJ2-3 | TRBV28 | CASSFGAGGNTDTQYF
14 | TRBJ2-4 | TRBV11-1 | CASSHAPGGTGQYF
16 | TRBJ2-1 | TRBV20-1 | CSARVGGTGTDNEQFF
10 | TRBJ2-4 | TRBV5-1 | CASTLNIQYF
15 | TRBJ2-2 | TRBV15 | CATSRGPGSTGELFF
12 | TRBJ1-1 | TRBV7-8 | CASSFGRSEAFF
16 | TRBJ1-2 | TRBV28 | CASSPLREGHNYGYTF
15 | TRBJ2-1 | TRBV7-7 | CASSSNGLAGGEQFF
15 | TRBJ2-7 | TRBV5-5 | CASSLALTEVYEQYF
16 | TRBJ1-6 | TRBV24-1 | CATSDPGQGENSPLHF
17 | TRBJ2-1 | TRBV15 | CATSRDKSFGSYNEQFF
14 | . | TRBV4-1 | CASSHRGPRPTQYF
16 | TRBJ2-2 | TRBV5-1 | CASSQEGPPNTGELFF
14 | TRBJ2-7 | TRBV7-2 | CATSRDGSSYEQYF
15 | TRBJ2-3 | TRBV6-2/TRBV6-3 | CASSRGTASTDTQYF
16 | TRBJ2-1 | TRBV6-2/TRBV6-3 | CASTHQGVRSYNEQFF
14 | TRBJ1-1 | TRBV29-1 | CSVEDTVENTEAFF
13 | TRBJ1-1 | TRBV29-1 | CSVGGSRNTEAFF
13 | TRBJ1-2 | TRBV20-1 | CSAPYTGNYGYTF
14 | TRBJ2-1 | TRBV5-1 | CASRSDRGRETQFF
18 | TRBJ2-1 | TRBV6-5 | CASSYGAIWNTYGNEQFF